These 23 T cell receptor beta chains came from one sample sequenced in a study of blood T cells in healthy people across ages (dated by TCRdb to between 2015 and 2016). Receptor libraries were prepared by 5' RACE. Sequencing was carried out with an Illumina HiSeq 2500. A second PCR of roughly 7 to 11 cycles was performed with a sample-barcoded 5' primer and a J-beta primer mix. The raw public data were reprocessed by TCRdb itself: fastp quality trimming at Q25, MiXCR clonotype calling, in-frame beta chains only. Rows are combined by CDR3 protein, so each entry shows the most common genes and DNA. This sample gives approximately 1,000,000 distinct CDR3 sequences in total; around two fifths of them show up just once. Around 13% of the sample comes from the top ten. Sample: blood. The receptor source for this set is a young man in good health.

This clonotype was detected ten times or more. This chain uses TRBV29-1 with TRBJ1-4; 8 bases line up with TRBD1. Germline CDR1 and CDR2: SQVTM and ANQGSEA. Trimming at V came to 3 bases and at J to 0 bases, leaving 6 bases not matched to a gene. The CDR3 spans 16 residues. The CDR3 DNA is TGCAGCGTTGAGGTCAGGGGGCTTACAACTAATGAAAAACTGTTTTTT. This codes for CSVEVRGLTTNEKLFF.

A few counts support this clonotype. The V gene is TRBV7-3, the J gene TRBJ2-1; 7 positions match TRBD2. In germline, CDR1 is SGHTA, CDR2 FQGTGA. This CDR3 has 17 residues. V lost 2 bases and J lost 3; bases outside the gene matches: 10. The chain's CDR3 is CASSLSAGGDYYNEQFF. As DNA, the CDR3 is TGTGCCAGCAGCTTATCGGCCGGTGGGGACTACTACAATGAGCAGTTCTTC.

This clonotype showed up just a few times. This chain connects TRBV10-3 to TRBJ1-1; 11 bases are shared with TRBD1. CDR3 length: 14 residues. The trim removed 7 bases at V and 4 bases at J, leaving 5 bases unmatched. Per the germline V gene, CDR1 is ENHRY and CDR2 is SYGVKD. In DNA form, the CDR3 reads TGTGCCATCATGACGGACAGGGGGCGCACTGAAGCTTTCTTT. It is translated as CAIMTDRGRTEAFF.

Only a few counts were recorded for this clonotype. The chain couples TRBV7-2 to TRBJ2-7; 8 positions match TRBD2. The CDR3 runs 17 residues. V shed 5 bases and J 2 bases; nucleotides not matched to a gene: 14. Looked up from germline, CDR1 is SGHTA and CDR2 is FQGNSA. As DNA, the CDR3 is TGTGCCAGCAGCCCCCAGTTAAGTAGCGGGGTTCCCTACGAGCAGTACTTC. The encoded protein is CASSPQLSSGVPYEQYF.

This clonotype came up a few times. The chain is built from TRBV5-5 and TRBJ1-2, with D unclear. Trimming removed 0 bases from V and 0 bases from J, with 9 bases in between. The CDR3 length is 15 residues. The germline V gene has CDR1 SGHKS and CDR2 YYEKEE (reference sequence). The CDR3 reads CASSLGVGANYGYTF. In nucleotides, the CDR3 is TGTGCCAGCAGCTTGGGAGTCGGCGCTAACTATGGCTACACCTTC.

This sequence joins TRBV13 and TRBJ2-7, with 8 bases fitting TRBD2. Germline values: CDR1 PRHDT, CDR2 FYEKMQ (reference sequence). This CDR3 has 16 residues. V lost 6 bases to trimming and J lost 2 bases; unmatched junction nucleotides: 12. CDR3 sequence reads: CASSPTGTRVAYEQYF. CDR3 bases: TGTGCCAGCAGTCCGACCGGGACTAGGGTCGCCTACGAGCAGTACTTC.

The chain couples TRBV9 to TRBJ2-4; 12 bases match TRBD2. The J call is uncertain, as TRBJ2-5 better fits the DNA end. The length of the CDR3 is 18 residues. In germline, CDR1 is SGDLS, CDR2 YYNGEE. In nucleotides, the CDR3 is TGTGCCAGCAGTGGGATAGGACTAGCGGGGATGGGGGAAGAGACCCAGTACTTC. Translated, it gives CASSGIGLAGMGEETQYF.

This clonotype was counted between two and nine times. The rearrangement joins TRBV3-1 to TRBJ2-4; D uncertain. Germline CDR1 and CDR2: LGHDT and YNNKEL (reference sequence). V was shortened by 0 bases and J by 15 bases, with 15 bases between the two germline ends. The CDR3 has 13 residues. In DNA form, the CDR3 reads TGTGCCAGCAGCCAAGATCGGGTTCGCCGAGTGTACTTC. Protein product: CASSQDRVRRVYF.

This clonotype was recorded at least ten times. DNA for the CDR3: TGTGCCAGCAGTTACTCGTTTCCCTCCAGAGACAATGAGCAGTTCTTC. It yields the protein CASSYSFPSRDNEQFF. The J gene is TRBJ2-1, the V gene TRBV6-2 or TRBV6-3; D is undetermined. V shed 0 bases and J shed 5 bases, with 14 bases lying between them. Germline CDR1 is MNHEY and CDR2 is SVGEGT. The CDR3 totals 16 residues.

V is TRBV6-1 and J is TRBJ1-5; D remains ambiguous. This CDR3 comprises 17 residues. Trimming removed 2 bases from V and 0 bases from J, with 14 bases in between. Germline CDR1 MNHNS, CDR2 SASEGT. The chain's CDR3 is CASSERPTGYSNQPQHF. The CDR3 DNA reads TGTGCCAGCAGTGAAAGGCCCACCGGTTATAGCAATCAGCCCCAGCATTTT.

This clonotype was detected a few times. The chain uses TRBV4-2 and TRBJ1-5, with D unclear. V was pared by 1 base and J by 2 bases, with 12 bases between. CDR3 size: 16 residues. Germline V gene lookup returns CDR1 LGHNA and CDR2 YNFKEQ. The CDR3 sequence is CASSQGFEGGNQPQHF. The CDR3 DNA follows: TGTGCCAGCAGCCAAGGCTTCGAGGGTGGCAATCAGCCCCAGCATTTT.

This clonotype was observed at least ten times. The V and J genes are TRBV20-1 and TRBJ1-2; 7 bases are a match to TRBD1. The germline gives CDR1 DFQATT, CDR2 SNEGSKA (reference sequence). V trimming: 6 bases; J trimming: 1 base; junction bases outside the gene matches: 5. The CDR3 is 13 residues long. CDR3 DNA sequence: TGCAGTGCCGGGGACAGCTATAACTATGGCTACACCTTC. Translation gives CSAGDSYNYGYTF.

The V call is TRBV12-5, the J call TRBJ2-3; D is possibly TRBD2 (5 bases). CDR1 and CDR2 from the germline V gene are LGHNT and FRNRAP. The CDR3 spans 15 residues. Trimming removed 0 bases from V and 6 bases from J, with 13 bases in between. In nucleotides, the CDR3 is TGTGCTAGTGGTTTGGTACGTGAGGGTGTCGATACGCAGTATTTT. It specifies CASGLVREGVDTQYF.

This clonotype came up a few times. This chain uses TRBV5-6 with TRBJ2-1; TRBD1 matches at 7 bases. Germline-derived CDR1 and CDR2 are SGHDT and YYEEEE. V shed 3 bases, J shed 0 bases, and the junction held 6 bases outside the gene matches. The CDR3 spans 16 residues. This CDR3 reads CASSSMTGSSYNEQFF. DNA of the CDR3: TGTGCCAGCAGCTCGATGACAGGGAGCTCCTACAATGAGCAGTTCTTC.

The gene calls are TRBV7-2 and TRBJ2-1, with 15 bases lining up with TRBD2. The CDR3 contains 15 residues. Germline lookup yields CDR1 SGHTA and CDR2 FQGNSA. The V and J ends lost 6 bases and 6 bases, in that order; junction bases with no gene match: 3. The CDR3, as DNA: TGTGCCAGCAGGGGGACTAGCGGGGGGCCCAATGAGCAGTTCTTC. Translating it yields CASRGTSGGPNEQFF.

This clonotype was counted between two and nine times. The chain has TRBV6-2 or TRBV6-3 and TRBJ2-7, with D possibly being TRBD2 (6 bases). The CDR3 totals 16 residues. The germline V and J ends were trimmed by 5 bases and 1 base, with 18 bases remaining between them. Per germline, CDR1 MNHEY and CDR2 SVGEGT. The CDR3 DNA reads as TGTGCCAGCAGTCTCTCTCCCGGGACTGCTTCCTACGAGCAGTACTTC. Its translation: CASSLSPGTASYEQYF.

The chain combines TRBV20-1 with TRBJ1-2; weak D call: TRBD1 (5 bases). There are 15 residues in the CDR3. Trimming cost V 1 base and J 3 bases, with 15 bases left between them. Per germline, CDR1 DFQATT and CDR2 SNEGSKA (reference sequence). The CDR3: CSARGQGRWDYGYTF. In DNA form, the CDR3 reads TGCAGTGCTAGAGGGCAGGGACGATGGGACTATGGCTACACCTTC.

The rearrangement uses TRBV29-1 and TRBJ2-3, with D perhaps matching TRBD2 (6 bases). V was cut by 6 bases and J by 7 bases, with 11 bases left in between. Germline lookup yields CDR1 SQVTM and CDR2 ANQGSEA. The CDR3 has 11 residues. The CDR3 region is CSVIRGNTQYF. The CDR3, as DNA: TGCAGCGTGATCCGGGGGAATACGCAGTATTTT.

This chain connects TRBV7-9 to TRBJ1-1; D gene ambiguous. Germline-derived CDR1 and CDR2 are SEHNR and FQNEAQ (reference sequence). Trimming took 5 bases from V and 4 from J, leaving 17 bases between them. The CDR3 runs to 15 residues. CDR3 sequence: CASSPQPGYSTEAFF. In nucleotides, the CDR3 is TGTGCCAGCAGCCCACAACCGGGGTACAGCACTGAAGCTTTCTTT.

This clonotype showed up just a few times. The chain uses TRBV5-8 and TRBJ2-5, with 9 bases fitting TRBD1. The DNA matches TRBJ2-7 better at its end, which makes the J call doubtful. Looked up from germline, CDR1 is SGHTS and CDR2 is YDEGEE. CDR3 length: 15 residues. Here the CDR3 DNA reads TGTGCCAGCAGCCTCCGGGACAGGGTTTCCGACGAGCAGTACTTC. It is translated as CASSLRDRVSDEQYF.

This chain links TRBV7-8 with TRBJ2-4, with D perhaps matching TRBD2 (6 bases). Germline V lookup: CDR1 SGHVS, CDR2 FQNEAQ. V was cut by 0 bases and J by 2 bases, with 14 bases left in between. This CDR3 is 17 amino acids long. The CDR3 here is CASSLARAGSSKNIQYF. The CDR3 DNA reads TGTGCCAGCAGCTTAGCGAGGGCGGGGTCATCCAAAAACATTCAGTACTTC.

The gene calls are TRBV20-1 and TRBJ2-5, with 7 bases lining up with TRBD2. CDR1 and CDR2 from the germline V gene are DFQATT and SNEGSKA (reference sequence). The CDR3 consists of 15 residues. Germline trimming cut 3 bases from V and 11 bases from J; bases unmatched to any gene: 18. This CDR3 is CSARDYSSGYNEQYF. DNA for the CDR3: TGCAGTGCTAGGGACTATTCTAGCGGTTACAATGAGCAGTACTTC.

This rearrangement joins TRBV4-2 to TRBJ1-1, with unresolved D. The CDR3 runs 15 residues. CDR1 LGHNA and CDR2 YNFKEQ come from the germline V gene. The V end lost 0 bases, the J end lost 4 bases, and 12 bases lay between the germline ends. The CDR3 protein is CASSQEPGAVTEAFF. DNA for the CDR3: TGTGCCAGCAGCCAAGAACCCGGCGCGGTCACTGAAGCTTTCTTT.